This T cell receptor beta chain originates from a study of response to subunit inactivated influenza vaccine. Study-wide findings and caveats: With each seasonal influenza vaccination, the authors suggested, few new T cells are recruited.

Trimming shortened V by 6 bases and J by 6 bases, and 14 bases separated the two germline ends. Germline CDR1 is MNHNS and CDR2 is SASEGT. CDR3 size: 14 residues. TCRdb re-analysed the RT-PCR reads in MiXCR, keeping a single row per CDR3 protein. The sample lists roughly 650,000 distinct CDR3 sequences, 15% to 19% occurring once. Regarding this clonotype: What it binds is not known.

The input for sequencing was PBMCs from blood, taken 11 to 12 days after vaccination. The genes are TRBV6-1 and TRBJ1-4, with D possibly TRBD1 on 5 matching bases. The sequence derives from a man between 50 and 59 years old who received an inactivated influenza vaccine. The chain's CDR3 is CASRPLGGDEKLFF. CDR3 sequence (DNA): TGTGCCAGCAGACCACTTGGGGGGGATGAAAAACTGTTTTTT.